The text below deals with one TCR beta chain. This record comes from a study of cytomegalovirus exposure and HLA in healthy donors. PCR amplification relied on 60 Vbeta primers (plus 13 Jbeta primers). Original handling: Among the unique TCR beta chains that a later analysis counted, roughly 80 million in all, about 11 million were shared. Sequencing was performed with immunoSEQ multiplex PCR; in TCRdb, only in-frame clones are kept and a portion is missing. The V and J calls and clone size were taken over from that table, and D and trimming were inferred from the DNA. This sample carries 150,000 to 200,000 clones, about four fifths of them seen once, and the ten largest clones take around 7.2%. Germline CDR1 reads LNHDA; CDR2 reads SQIVND (reference sequence). V shed 9 bases and J shed 8 bases, with 13 bases lying between them. CDR3 length: 11 residues.

The sequenced sample was PBMCs. This clonotype originated in a man between 25 and 39 years old in good health and CMV-seropositive. The J gene is TRBJ1-2, the V gene TRBV19, with D possibly matching TRBD1 (5 bases). Here the CDR3 DNA reads TGTGCCAGCACTCAAGGGGTCGGCTACACCTTC. It translates to CASTQGVGYTF.